The T cell receptor (beta chain) described here comes from a study of blood T cell repertoires in COVID-19. In the original analysis: Amplification of reference gene primers provided the estimated nucleated cell counts. Clones were read by immunoSEQ multiplex PCR, and TCRdb kept only the in-frame ones, dropping some. D and trimming come from the DNA, and the V and J calls and clone size come from that table. The sample yields tens of thousands of clones, around 67% seen once. This clone showed up many times. The receptor was derived from a woman in her fifties or sixties with active or convalescent COVID-19. The sample comprised peripheral blood.

The CDR3 DNA sequence: TGTGCCAGCAGTAATCCGGGACTAGCTCGCAATGAGCAGTTCTTC. Translation gives CASSNPGLARNEQFF. The chain recombines TRBV27 with TRBJ2-1, with TRBD2 matching 9 bases. Germline V gene sequence: CDR1 MNHEY, CDR2 SMNVEV (reference sequence). The CDR3 sequence is 15 residues long. With 5 bases clipped from V and 6 bases from J, the junction kept 8 bases outside the gene matches.